This T cell receptor beta chain was sequenced for a study of shared clonotypes between healthy human individuals. Assay runs were performed at deep level. Sequenced by immunoSEQ multiplex PCR; TCRdb stores in-frame clones only, minus some. Of around 1.1 million clones listed, 60% to 80% were seen once; the top ten hold about 0.94%. The sequence was collected from a man in his late teens or twenties in good health. Some clones in this sample may be carry-over from other donors' samples. Sequencing was done on a sample of memory CD4+ T cells from PBMCs. The subset denotes: CD45RA-negative fraction.

CDR3 sequence reads: CASSKIAGTYEQYF. The CDR3 nucleotides read TGTGCCAGCAGTAAAATAGCGGGGACCTACGAGCAGTACTTC. J is TRBJ2-7 and V is TRBV28; TRBD2 matches at 8 bases. V was clipped by 5 bases and J by 2 bases; unmatched bases: 5. The CDR3 extends over 14 amino acids. Per the germline V gene, CDR1 is MDHEN and CDR2 is SYDVKM.